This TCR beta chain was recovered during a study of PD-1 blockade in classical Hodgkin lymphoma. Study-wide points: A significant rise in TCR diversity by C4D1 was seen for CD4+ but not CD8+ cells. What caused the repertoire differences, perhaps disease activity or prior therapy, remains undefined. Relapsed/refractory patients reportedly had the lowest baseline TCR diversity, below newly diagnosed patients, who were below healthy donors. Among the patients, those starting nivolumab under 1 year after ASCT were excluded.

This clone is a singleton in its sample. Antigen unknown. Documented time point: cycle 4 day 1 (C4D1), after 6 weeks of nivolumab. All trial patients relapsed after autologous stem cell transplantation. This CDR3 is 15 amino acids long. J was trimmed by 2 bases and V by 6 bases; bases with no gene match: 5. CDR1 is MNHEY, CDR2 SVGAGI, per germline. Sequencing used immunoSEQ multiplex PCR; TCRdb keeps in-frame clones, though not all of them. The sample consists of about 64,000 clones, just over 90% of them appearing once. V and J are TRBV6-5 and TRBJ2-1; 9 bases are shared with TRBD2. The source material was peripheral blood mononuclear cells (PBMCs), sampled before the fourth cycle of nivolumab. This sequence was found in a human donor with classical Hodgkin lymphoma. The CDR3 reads CASRQGLAPYNEQFF. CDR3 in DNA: TGTGCCAGCAGACAAGGACTAGCGCCCTACAATGAGCAGTTCTTC.